These T cell receptor beta chains were read from a single sample in a study of blood T cell repertoires in COVID-19. Generated by immunoSEQ multiplex PCR, the TCRdb table keeps only in-frame clones and is missing some. The sample holds about 150,000 clones; 88% are singletons and the top ten take 5% to 8.5%. The sequenced sample consisted of PBMCs or T cells enriched from blood (not recorded which). The source of these receptors is a woman aged 45-65 years who had recovered from COVID-19. CDR3s include the opening cysteine and the closing phenylalanine or tryptophan. The D gene is left open where the match is weak. Size is stated for part of the rows, as once, few or many counts, or as a class when the clone is expanded.

size: -; D: TRBD1; V: TRBV19; J: TRBJ1-4; DNA: TGTGCCAGTGTATCGGGGACAGTAAATGAAAAACTGTTTTTT; CDR3: CASVSGTVNEKLFF
size: -; D: TRBD1; V: TRBV9; J: TRBJ2-2; DNA: TGTGCCAGCAGCGTAGCTACGGGACAGCACACCGGGGAGCTGTTTTTT; CDR3: CASSVATGQHTGELFF
size: -; D: -; V: TRBV27; J: TRBJ1-5; DNA: TGTGCCAGCAGTCCTCCAGGACAGAACAATCAGCCCCAGCATTTT; CDR3: CASSPPGQNNQPQHF
size: -; D: TRBD2; V: TRBV6-2/TRBV6-3; J: TRBJ2-4; DNA: TGTGCCAGCAGTGGGACTAGCGGGGTTCTAGCCAAAAACATTCAGTACTTC; CDR3: CASSGTSGVLAKNIQYF
size: once; D: TRBD1; V: TRBV19; J: TRBJ1-2; DNA: TGTGCCAGTAGTACGGAACAGGGGGCTCAGGGCTACACCTTC; CDR3: CASSTEQGAQGYTF
size: once; D: -; V: TRBV4-2; J: TRBJ2-7; DNA: TGTGCCAACAGCCAGGTCTCGGCCTACGAGCAGTACTTC; CDR3: CANSQVSAYEQYF
size: -; D: TRBD2; V: TRBV3-1/TRBV3-2; J: TRBJ2-1; DNA: TGTGCCAGCAGCCCTAGCGGGGACCCCTTCTACAATGAGCAGTTCTTC; CDR3: CASSPSGDPFYNEQFF
size: -; D: TRBD1; V: TRBV18; J: TRBJ1-1; DNA: TGTGCCAGCTCACCTAGGACAGGGGGGGACACTGAAGCTTTCTTT; CDR3: CASSPRTGGDTEAFF
size: -; D: TRBD1; V: TRBV7-2; J: TRBJ2-7; DNA: TGTGCCAGCAGCCCCCGGACAGGGGTAGCCTACGAGCAGTACTTC; CDR3: CASSPRTGVAYEQYF
size: -; D: TRBD2; V: TRBV4-3; J: TRBJ2-3; DNA: TGCGCCAGCAGCCAAGGGAGCGGGGGGGGCACAGATACGCAGTATTTT; CDR3: CASSQGSGGGTDTQYF
size: -; D: -; V: TRBV5-6; J: TRBJ2-7; DNA: TGTGCCAGCAGCTTGGAAGTTGGGAGCCACTACGAGCAGTACTTC; CDR3: CASSLEVGSHYEQYF
size: -; D: -; V: TRBV12-3/TRBV12-4; J: TRBJ1-2; DNA: TGTGCCAGCAGTTTGGGCCAGCTCTATGGCTACACCTTC; CDR3: CASSLGQLYGYTF
size: -; D: -; V: TRBV18; J: TRBJ1-1; DNA: TGTGCCAGCTCACCTGGGAGGTCGACTGAAGCTTTCTTT; CDR3: CASSPGRSTEAFF
size: -; D: TRBD1; V: TRBV10-2; J: TRBJ2-1; DNA: TGCGCCAGCAGTGAGCCGAGGGACAGGGGAGGCCATGAGCAGTTCTTC; CDR3: CASSEPRDRGGHEQFF
size: -; D: -; V: TRBV4-3; J: TRBJ1-6; DNA: TGCGCCAGCAGCCAAGATGGCGTCAGGGGTAATTCACCCCTCCACTTT; CDR3: CASSQDGVRGNSPLHF
size: once; D: TRBD2; V: TRBV24-1; J: TRBJ2-2; DNA: TGTGCCACCAGTGATCGAAGCGGGGGGAGTACCGGGGAGCTGTTTTTT; CDR3: CATSDRSGGSTGELFF
size: -; D: TRBD2; V: TRBV2; J: TRBJ2-3; DNA: TGTGCCAGCAGGTTACTAGCGGGGGGGCAAGATACGCAGTATTTT; CDR3: CASRLLAGGQDTQYF
size: -; D: TRBD2; V: TRBV5-1; J: TRBJ2-1; DNA: TGCGCCAGCAGCCACGGGACTAGCGGGGTCGGTGAGCAGTTCTTC; CDR3: CASSHGTSGVGEQFF
size: -; D: TRBD1; V: TRBV6-2/TRBV6-3; J: TRBJ1-2; DNA: TGTGCCAGCAGTAGACAGGGCTATGGCTACACCTTC; CDR3: CASSRQGYGYTF
size: -; D: -; V: TRBV12-3/TRBV12-4; J: TRBJ1-2; DNA: TGTGCCAGCAGTTTAGGGCAGGGGTATGGCTACACCTTC; CDR3: CASSLGQGYGYTF
size: -; D: -; V: TRBV11-2; J: TRBJ2-1; DNA: TGTGCCAGCAGTCGAGGGAATGAGCAGTTCTTC; CDR3: CASSRGNEQFF
size: -; D: -; V: TRBV11-2; J: TRBJ1-1; DNA: TGTGCCAGCAGCACCGTAAGGACTCTCGGGGCTTTCTTT; CDR3: CASSTVRTLGAFF
size: -; D: -; V: TRBV7-2; J: TRBJ2-3; DNA: TGTGCCAGCAGCCGTCCTAAGGTGGGCCGGTACGATACGCAGTATTTT; CDR3: CASSRPKVGRYDTQYF
size: -; D: -; V: TRBV29-1; J: TRBJ1-1; DNA: TGCAGCGTTGGGGGGCGTTTGAACACTGAAGCTTTCTTT; CDR3: CSVGGRLNTEAFF
size: -; D: -; V: TRBV10-1; J: TRBJ1-2; DNA: TGCGCCAGCAGACCAGGGGTAACTATGAGCTACACCTTC; CDR3: CASRPGVTMSYTF
size: -; D: -; V: TRBV5-6; J: TRBJ1-1; DNA: TGTGCCAGCAGATCGGGAACAGCCTATATGAACACTGAAGCTTTCTTT; CDR3: CASRSGTAYMNTEAFF
size: -; D: TRBD2; V: TRBV9; J: TRBJ2-1; DNA: TGTGCCAGCAGCGACCCGGGGGGGAATGAGCAGTTCTTC; CDR3: CASSDPGGNEQFF
size: -; D: TRBD1; V: TRBV3-1/TRBV3-2; J: TRBJ2-2; DNA: TGTGCCAGCAGTCTAGGGCCGGGACAGGGGGCCAGCACCGGGGAGCTGTTTTTT; CDR3: CASSLGPGQGASTGELFF
size: -; D: -; V: TRBV24-1; J: TRBJ2-1; DNA: TGTGCCACCAGTGATTTGGATGTCGAGAATTCCTACAATGAGCAGTTCTTC; CDR3: CATSDLDVENSYNEQFF
size: once; D: -; V: TRBV7-2; J: TRBJ1-4; DNA: TGTGCCAGCAGCCTTGCGGGCCCAACTAATGAAAAACTGTTTTTT; CDR3: CASSLAGPTNEKLFF
size: -; D: -; V: TRBV19; J: TRBJ1-5; DNA: TGTGCCAGTAGTTTACGGGTAAGCAATCAGCCCCAGCATTTT; CDR3: CASSLRVSNQPQHF